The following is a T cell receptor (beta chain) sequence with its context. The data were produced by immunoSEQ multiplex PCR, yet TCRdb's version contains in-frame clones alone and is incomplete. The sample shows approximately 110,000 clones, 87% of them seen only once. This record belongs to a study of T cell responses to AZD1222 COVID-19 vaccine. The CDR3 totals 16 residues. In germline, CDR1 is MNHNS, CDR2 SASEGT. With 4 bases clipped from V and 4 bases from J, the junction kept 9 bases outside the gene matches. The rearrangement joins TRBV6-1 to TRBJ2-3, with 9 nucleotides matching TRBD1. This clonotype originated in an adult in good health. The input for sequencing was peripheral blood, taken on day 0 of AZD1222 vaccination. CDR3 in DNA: TGTGCCAGCAGTGTACCGACAGGGGGAAGGTCAGATACGCAGTATTTT. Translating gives CASSVPTGGRSDTQYF.